The clone carrying this T cell receptor beta chain was seen ten or more times. As yet, its antigen is unknown. This entry comes from a study of T cells in Graves' hyperthyroidism and ophthalmopathy. Overall study findings and caveats: Median prediction lead before ophthalmopathy onset was 6 to 8 months with the model. From stable hyperthyroidism, ophthalmopathy was separated by a 13 V-J model.

From RNA transcripts, TCR beta CDR3 regions were amplified. The HTBI primer set served for first-round RT-PCR of the TCR CDR3. TCRdb re-derived calls from the multiplex PCR reads in MiXCR, one entry per CDR3 protein. The data hold 600,000 to 700,000 distinct CDR3 sequences, with about 15% observed a single time. V dropped 2 bases and J dropped 9 bases, with 11 bases sitting between them. In germline, CDR1 is WSHSY, CDR2 SAAADI. This CDR3 spans 13 amino acids. Each ophthalmopathy patient scored at least 3 on the Clinical Activity Score and at least 4 on NOSPECS grade, with duration under 3 months. Thyroid ultrasound, orbital computed tomography, clinical symptoms, and serum thyroxine and TRAb underpinned diagnoses.

This receptor was identified in a woman aged 40 to 50 with Graves' ophthalmopathy. The genes are TRBV10-2 and TRBJ1-5; no clear D. Sequenced input: blood. The CDR3 loop is CASSESTVRPQHF. Written as DNA, the CDR3 is TGCGCCAGCAGTGAGAGTACAGTTCGGCCCCAGCATTTT.